The 26 T cell receptor beta chains reported below all come from one sample, sequenced in a study of shared clonotypes between healthy human individuals. The naive CD8 population came from CD45RO-negative cells selected for CCR7, without terminally differentiated effector memory CD45RA+ cells. Sequencing used immunoSEQ multiplex PCR; TCRdb keeps in-frame clones, though not all of them. The data show fewer than 1 million clones, about 96% seen once. Sequencing was carried out using naive CD8+ T cells sorted from blood. Source of these receptors: a man between 25 and 39 years old in good health.

The chain couples TRBV5-4 to TRBJ2-7; D is possibly TRBD2 (6 bases). CDR1 SGHNT and CDR2 YYREEE come from the germline V gene (reference sequence). Trimming shortened V by 4 bases and J by 4 bases, and 21 bases separated the two germline ends. There are 16 residues in the CDR3. CDR3 protein: CASSPTSEGRNYEQYF. The CDR3 nucleotides are TGTGCCAGCAGCCCGACATCTGAGGGGAGGAATTACGAGCAGTACTTC. Supplemented by reference TRBV5-4 and TRBJ2-7, the full variable domain reads ETGVTQSPTHLIKTRGQQVTLRCSSQSGHNTVSWYQQALGQGPQFIFQYYREEENGRGNFPPRFSGLQFPNYSSELNVNALELDDSALYLCASSPTSEGRNYEQYFGPGTRLTVT.

This clone showed up just once. The rearrangement links TRBV5-5 to TRBJ2-6; maybe TRBD2 (7 bases). This CDR3 contains 17 residues. Germline V gene lookup returns CDR1 SGHKS and CDR2 YYEKEE (reference sequence). Trimming cost V 7 bases and J 1 base, with 18 bases left between them. CDR3 loop: CASHPSGGPSGANVLTF. CDR3 nucleotide sequence: TGTGCCAGCCACCCGTCGGGGGGCCCTTCTGGGGCCAACGTCCTGACTTTC. Full variable domain (missing parts from reference TRBV5-5 and TRBJ2-6): DAGVTQSPTHLIKTRGQQVTLRCSPISGHKSVSWYQQVLGQGPQFIFQYYEKEERGRGNFPDRFSARQFPNYSSELNVNALLLGDSALYLCASHPSGGPSGANVLTFGAGSRLTVL.

Comments on this clone: The junction shows a germline mismatch at one end, possibly a read error. J is TRBJ2-7 and V is TRBV5-5, with 7 bases fitting TRBD2. This CDR3 is 15 amino acids long. Germline CDR1 reads SGHKS; CDR2 reads YYEKEE (reference sequence). CDR3 nucleotide sequence: TGTGCCAGCAGCTTGGGACTCGGGGGGACGTACGAACAGTACTTC. This encodes CASSLGLGGTYEQYF.

The chain couples TRBV7-9 to TRBJ2-1; either TRBD1 or TRBD2 may fit D (5 bases each). The germline gives CDR1 SEHNR, CDR2 FQNEAQ (reference sequence). This CDR3 contains 12 residues. With 4 bases removed from V and 4 bases from J, the gap between germline ends came to 5 bases. This CDR3 is CASSWGYNEQFF. The CDR3 region has the DNA TGTGCCAGCAGCTGGGGGTACAATGAGCAGTTCTTC.

The chain is built from TRBV27 and TRBJ1-5; no firm D call. Deletions cut 8 bases from V and 6 bases from J, with 14 bases between. Per germline, CDR1 MNHEY and CDR2 SMNVEV (reference sequence). The length of the CDR3 is 13 residues. The CDR3: CASAEFVGQPQHF. The CDR3 DNA reads TGTGCCAGCGCCGAGTTCGTAGGTCAGCCCCAGCATTTT.

The chain joins TRBV29-1 to TRBJ2-4, with 7 bases fitting TRBD2. Germline CDR1 reads SQVTM; CDR2 reads ANQGSEA. With V trimmed by 4 bases and J by 5 bases, 11 bases remained unmatched. This CDR3 spans 15 amino acids. The CDR3 region is CSVVQRDRSQNIQYF. DNA of the CDR3: TGCAGCGTTGTTCAGCGGGATAGATCCCAAAACATTCAGTACTTC.

This chain uses TRBV2 with TRBJ2-1; D call uncertain. Trimming pared 10 bases from V and 8 bases from J, leaving 18 bases between. This CDR3 is built from 13 residues. Germline V gene data show CDR1 as SNHLY and CDR2 as FYNNEI. The CDR3 coding sequence is TGTGCCAATCTGAACCCCGACGCCGATGAGCAGTTCTTC. As protein: CANLNPDADEQFF.

V usage is TRBV7-2 and J usage is TRBJ2-3, with D perhaps TRBD2 (6 bases). Trimming cost V 3 bases and J 6 bases, with 13 bases left between them. The CDR3 is 14 residues long. The germline V gene encodes CDR1 SGHTA and CDR2 FQGNSA. As DNA, the CDR3 is TGTGCCAGCAGCTTGCTTCAAACTAGCGATACGCAGTATTTT. Translated, it gives CASSLLQTSDTQYF.

The V and J genes are TRBV7-9 and TRBJ2-2, with D uncertain. Trimming pared 5 bases from V and 6 bases from J, leaving 13 bases between. The germline CDR1 and CDR2 sequences are SEHNR and FQNEAQ (reference sequence). The CDR3 is 14 amino acids. The CDR3 reads CASSNFRQPGELFF. CDR3 in DNA: TGTGCCAGCAGCAATTTCCGCCAGCCCGGGGAGCTGTTTTTT.

The gene calls are TRBV6-1 and TRBJ2-7, with TRBD1 as a possible D gene (5 bases). The CDR3 loop spans 15 amino acids. V was shortened by 3 bases and J by 3 bases, with 15 bases between the two germline ends. In germline, CDR1 is MNHNS, CDR2 SASEGT. The CDR3 reads CASSDRVVAYYEQYF. For the CDR3, the DNA is TGTGCCAGCAGTGACAGGGTGGTCGCCTACTACGAGCAGTACTTC.

The V and J genes are TRBV6-1 and TRBJ2-5, with 10 positions matching TRBD1. Germline assignment: CDR1 MNHNS and CDR2 SASEGT. The CDR3 totals 15 residues. Trimming at V came to 6 bases and at J to 4 bases, leaving 8 bases not matched to a gene. This chain's CDR3 is CASRDSRDRGETQYF. CDR3 nucleotides: TGTGCCAGCAGAGATAGCCGGGACAGGGGAGAGACCCAGTACTTC.

V and J are TRBV9 and TRBJ2-3; D is unresolved. The CDR3 length is 13 residues. CDR1 is SGDLS and CDR2 is YYNGEE in the germline V gene. V was trimmed by 4 bases and J by 1 base, leaving 7 bases between them. CDR3 amino acids: CASSFARTDTQYF. As DNA, the CDR3 is TGTGCCAGCAGCTTCGCCCGCACAGATACGCAGTATTTT.

The chain carries TRBV5-6 and TRBJ2-1; D is possibly TRBD1 (5 bases). The V and J ends lost 4 bases and 5 bases respectively, with 19 bases between them. Germline lookup yields CDR1 SGHDT and CDR2 YYEEEE. The CDR3 is made up of 16 amino acids. The CDR3: CASSIRQSSIDNEQFF. The CDR3 DNA follows: TGTGCCAGCAGCATCCGACAGAGCTCCATCGACAATGAGCAGTTCTTC.

The rearrangement joins TRBV27 to TRBJ1-5; D may be TRBD1 (5 bases). The CDR3 has 14 residues. The V gene's germline CDR1 is MNHEY and CDR2 SMNVEV (reference sequence). The V end lost 5 bases, the J end lost 4 bases, and 12 bases lay between the germline ends. In DNA, the CDR3 is TGTGCCAGCAGTAAACCAGGGTATAATCAGCCCCAGCATTTT. Translation: CASSKPGYNQPQHF.

The chain carries TRBV5-4 and TRBJ2-3; D possibly uses TRBD1 or TRBD2 (5 bases each). The germline V gene has CDR1 SGHNT and CDR2 YYREEE (reference sequence). This CDR3 contains 14 residues. Between the trimmed V and J ends, which lost 1 base and 6 bases, there was a span of 12 bases. The CDR3 sequence is CASSLSWDLDTQYF. The CDR3 coding sequence is TGTGCCAGCAGCTTGAGCTGGGACCTGGATACGCAGTATTTT.

In nucleotides, the CDR3 is TGCGCCAGCAGCTTGGAGAGCAGCTCCTACGAGCAGTACTTC. It encodes CASSLESSSYEQYF. The rearrangement joins TRBV5-1 to TRBJ2-7; the D is unclear. Trimming removed 0 bases from V and 0 bases from J, with 7 bases in between. The CDR3 contains 14 residues. Germline CDR1 is SGHRS and CDR2 is YFSETQ. Full variable domain (outside the CDR3, taken from reference TRBV5-1 and TRBJ2-7): KAGVTQTPRYLIKTRGQQVTLSCSPISGHRSVSWYQQTPGQGLQFLFEYFSETQRNKGNFPGRFSGRQFSNSRSEMNVSTLELGDSALYLCASSLESSSYEQYFGPGTRLTVT.

This chain links TRBV7-6 with TRBJ2-7, with D perhaps TRBD2 (6 bases). The CDR3 extends over 14 amino acids. Germline V CDR1 and CDR2: SGHVS, FNYEAQ. V gave up 0 bases and J gave up 7 bases, with 13 bases separating them. CDR3 region: CASSLANSRGEQYF. Written as DNA, the CDR3 is TGTGCCAGCAGCTTAGCTAACTCCCGGGGGGAGCAGTACTTC. Variable domain in full (rest from reference TRBV7-6 and TRBJ2-7): GAGVSQSPRYKVTKRGQDVALRCDPISGHVSLYWYRQALGQGPEFLTYFNYEAQQDKSGLPNDRFSAERPEGSISTLTIQRTEQRDSAMYRCASSLANSRGEQYFGPGTRLTVT.

The chain combines TRBV9 with TRBJ2-7; 10 bases align to TRBD1. Germline values: CDR1 SGDLS, CDR2 YYNGEE. The CDR3 runs to 14 residues. After removal of 3 bases from V and 7 bases from J, the junction contained 7 bases not matched to a gene. CDR3 sequence: CASSGRDRGNEQYF. The CDR3 DNA follows: TGTGCCAGCAGCGGCCGGGACAGGGGTAATGAGCAGTACTTC. The full variable domain, its missing parts supplied by reference TRBV9 and TRBJ2-7, is DSGVTQTPKHLITATGQRVTLRCSPRSGDLSVYWYQQSLDQGLQFLIQYYNGEERAKGNILERFSAQQFPDLHSELNLSSLELGDSALYFCASSGRDRGNEQYFGPGTRLTVT.

The chain employs TRBV29-1 and TRBJ1-1, with unresolved D. There are 13 residues in the CDR3. Germline CDR1 SQVTM, CDR2 ANQGSEA. V was cut by 1 base and J by 3 bases, with 9 bases left in between. The chain's CDR3 is CSVEAQWDTEAFF. The CDR3 DNA reads as TGCAGCGTTGAAGCTCAGTGGGACACTGAAGCTTTCTTT.

The gene calls are TRBV7-9 and TRBJ2-4; 8 positions agree with TRBD2. This CDR3 region has 15 residues. The V gene's germline CDR1 is SEHNR and CDR2 FQNEAQ (reference sequence). J gave up 8 bases and V 2 bases, and 8 bases lay outside the gene matches. The CDR3 is CASSLFGSGGDIQYF. CDR3 sequence (DNA): TGTGCCAGCAGCTTATTTGGAAGCGGGGGTGACATTCAGTACTTC. Full variable domain (rest looked up from reference TRBV7-9 and TRBJ2-4): DTGVSQNPRHKITKRGQNVTFRCDPISEHNRLYWYRQTLGQGPEFLTYFQNEAQLEKSRLLSDRFSAERPKGSFSTLEIQRTEQGDSAMYLCASSLFGSGGDIQYFGAGTRLSVL.

This clone was picked up one time. This chain uses TRBV7-9 with TRBJ1-1, with D uncertain. CDR3 length: 10 amino acids. Germline CDR1 SEHNR, CDR2 FQNEAQ (reference sequence). Trimming removed 8 bases at V and 8 bases at J, with 9 bases between. CDR3 DNA sequence: TGTGCCAGCGATTCGGGGGAAGCTTTCTTT. Protein sequence: CASDSGEAFF.

This chain uses TRBV27 with TRBJ1-5; 9 bases agree with TRBD1. Germline V gives CDR1 MNHEY, CDR2 SMNVEV (reference sequence). After removal of 5 bases from V and 2 bases from J, the junction contained 7 bases not matched to a gene. The CDR3 sequence is 16 residues long. As DNA, the CDR3 is TGTGCCAGCAGTCTAATTACAGGGGGCGGCAATCAGCCCCAGCATTTT. Amino acid sequence: CASSLITGGGNQPQHF.

CDR3 bases: TGTGCCAGCAGTTTATATGCTAGCGGGAGGGCAGACCAAGAGACCCAGTACTTC. Translating it yields CASSLYASGRADQETQYF. The chain couples TRBV27 to TRBJ2-5, with 12 bases matching TRBD2. The germline V gene encodes CDR1 MNHEY and CDR2 SMNVEV (reference sequence). This CDR3 spans 18 amino acids. V lost 1 base to trimming and J lost 0 bases; unmatched junction nucleotides: 6.

The V gene is TRBV6-1, the J gene TRBJ2-7, with D uncertain. Germline assignment: CDR1 MNHNS and CDR2 SASEGT. The CDR3 is 13 amino acids. V was pared by 1 base and J by 0 bases, with 4 bases between. CDR3 in amino acids: CASSEGVSYEQYF. The CDR3 nucleotides are TGTGCCAGCAGTGAAGGGGTCTCCTACGAGCAGTACTTC.

The chain joins TRBV11-2 to TRBJ2-5; D is uncertain. This CDR3 is built from 16 residues. Germline V gene data show CDR1 as SGHAT and CDR2 as FQNNGV. With 3 bases removed from V and 4 bases from J, the gap between germline ends came to 18 bases. The CDR3 sequence is CASSFTATIGRETQYF. The CDR3 bases are TGTGCCAGCAGCTTCACAGCGACAATAGGACGAGAGACCCAGTACTTC.

J is TRBJ2-3 and V is TRBV19; TRBD2 matches 7 bases. The CDR3 loop spans 14 amino acids. After removal of 8 bases from V and 6 bases from J, the junction contained 11 bases not matched to a gene. Germline V lookup: CDR1 LNHDA, CDR2 SQIVND (reference sequence). The CDR3 region has the DNA TGTGCCAGTTGCGCTGTCGGGGGGTTCGATACGCAGTATTTT. Protein: CASCAVGGFDTQYF.